These T cell receptor beta chains were read from a single sample in a study of control samples from healthy donors and cancer patients. The data were produced by immunoSEQ multiplex PCR, yet TCRdb's version contains in-frame clones alone and is incomplete. The sample holds roughly 26,000 clones, about 81% seen once. The sample taken for sequencing was PBMCs. All receptors come from a man in his sixties with colorectal cancer. Both conserved end residues are trimmed from each CDR3. A D gene is named only where the DNA matches it firmly.

d_call,v_call,cdr3_length,cdr3_aa
TRBD1,TRBV18,13,ASSPGTGVYNEQF
.,TRBV10-1,11,ASRDQVTGELF
TRBD1,TRBV2,13,ASSEWTGDTGELF
TRBD2,TRBV20-1,13,SASPGTSGRETQY
TRBD2,TRBV11-2,12,ASSSNRDYYEQY
.,TRBV9,13,ASSVDVPGPYGYT
.,TRBV7-9,12,ASSLVPGWTEAF
.,TRBV19,13,ASSIPHANTGELF
.,TRBV3-1/TRBV3-2,14,ASSQGGTYSNQPQH
TRBD1,TRBV5-1,13,ASSTQGADYNEQF
.,TRBV2,11,ASWREGNYGYT
.,TRBV4-1,10,ASSQGGRVYT
.,TRBV6-4,11,ASSGVNTGELF
TRBD1,TRBV2,13,ASRRAEQGADEQF
TRBD2,TRBV7-6,14,ASSPTGGGYQNEQF
.,TRBV5-8,12,ASSPLRASETQY
.,TRBV6-1,14,ASSERGSDSGNTIY
TRBD2,TRBV3-1/TRBV3-2,17,ASSQEGTSGDTGQYEQF
TRBD1,TRBV5-1,13,ASSSGQGGSYEQY
.,TRBV30,13,AWSVGGGGNQPQH
.,TRBV15,13,ATSRVGGGPYEQY
.,TRBV6-4,7,RGGGELF
TRBD1,TRBV9,14,ASSPQGQGSYNEQF